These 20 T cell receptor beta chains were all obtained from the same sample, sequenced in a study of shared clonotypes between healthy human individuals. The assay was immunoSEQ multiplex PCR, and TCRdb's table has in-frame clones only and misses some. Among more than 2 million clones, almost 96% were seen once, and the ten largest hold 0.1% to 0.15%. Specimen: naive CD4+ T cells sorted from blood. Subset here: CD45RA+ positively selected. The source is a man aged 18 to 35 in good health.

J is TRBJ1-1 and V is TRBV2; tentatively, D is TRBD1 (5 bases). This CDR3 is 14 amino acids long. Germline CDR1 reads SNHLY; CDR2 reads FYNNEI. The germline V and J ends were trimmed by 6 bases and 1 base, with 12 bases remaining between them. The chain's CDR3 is CASRKGSGNTEAFF. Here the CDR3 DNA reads TGTGCCAGCAGAAAGGGGTCGGGGAACACTGAAGCTTTCTTT. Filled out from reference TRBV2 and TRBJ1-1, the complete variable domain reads EPEVTQTPSHQVTQMGQEVILRCVPISNHLYFYWYRQILGQKVEFLVSFYNNEISEKSEIFDDQFSVERPDGSNFTLKIRSTKLEDSAMYFCASRKGSGNTEAFFGQGTRLTVV.

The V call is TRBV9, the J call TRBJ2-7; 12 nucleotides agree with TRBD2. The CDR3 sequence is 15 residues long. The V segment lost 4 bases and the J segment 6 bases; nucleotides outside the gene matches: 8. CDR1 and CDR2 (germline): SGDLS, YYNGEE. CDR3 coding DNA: TGTGCCAGCAGCCCCCGACTAGCGGGAGTCCGCGAGCAGTACTTC. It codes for CASSPRLAGVREQYF.

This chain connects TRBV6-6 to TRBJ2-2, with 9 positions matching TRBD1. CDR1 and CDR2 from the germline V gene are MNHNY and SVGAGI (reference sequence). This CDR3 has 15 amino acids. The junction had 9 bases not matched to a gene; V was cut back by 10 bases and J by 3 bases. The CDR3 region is CATYTGGADTGELFF. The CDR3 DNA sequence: TGTGCCACCTACACAGGGGGCGCGGACACCGGGGAGCTGTTTTTT.

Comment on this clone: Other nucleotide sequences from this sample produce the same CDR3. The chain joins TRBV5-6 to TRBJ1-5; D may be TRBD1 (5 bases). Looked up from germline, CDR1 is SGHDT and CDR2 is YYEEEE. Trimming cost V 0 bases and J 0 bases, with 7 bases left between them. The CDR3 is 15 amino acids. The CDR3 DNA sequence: TGTGCCAGCAGCTTGGGGGGGTATAGCAATCAGCCCCAGCATTTT. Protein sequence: CASSLGGYSNQPQHF.

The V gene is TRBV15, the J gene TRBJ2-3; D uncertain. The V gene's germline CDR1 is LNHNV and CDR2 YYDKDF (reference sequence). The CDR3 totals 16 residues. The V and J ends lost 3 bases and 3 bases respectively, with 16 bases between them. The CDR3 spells CATSRNAKRVTDTQYF. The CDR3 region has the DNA TGTGCCACCAGCAGGAACGCCAAACGGGTGACAGATACGCAGTATTTT.

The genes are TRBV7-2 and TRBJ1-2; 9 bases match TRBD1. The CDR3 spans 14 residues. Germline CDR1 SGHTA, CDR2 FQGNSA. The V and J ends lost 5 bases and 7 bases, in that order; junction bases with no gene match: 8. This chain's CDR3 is CASSQGQGVGGYTF. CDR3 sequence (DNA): TGTGCCAGCAGCCAGGGACAGGGCGTTGGTGGCTACACCTTC.

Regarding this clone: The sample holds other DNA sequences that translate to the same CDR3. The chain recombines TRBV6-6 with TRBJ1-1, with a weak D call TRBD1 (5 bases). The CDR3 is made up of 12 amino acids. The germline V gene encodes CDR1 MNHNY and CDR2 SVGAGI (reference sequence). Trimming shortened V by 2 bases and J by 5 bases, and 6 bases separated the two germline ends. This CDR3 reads CASSYGTTEAFF. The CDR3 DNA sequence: TGTGCCAGCAGTTACGGGACGACTGAAGCTTTCTTT.

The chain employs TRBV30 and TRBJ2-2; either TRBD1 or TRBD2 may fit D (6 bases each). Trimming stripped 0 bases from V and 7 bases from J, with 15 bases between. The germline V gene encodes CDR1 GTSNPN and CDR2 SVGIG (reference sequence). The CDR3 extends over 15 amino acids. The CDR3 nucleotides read TGTGCCTGGAGTGTACAGAGGGGGGCCCACGGGGAGCTGTTTTTT. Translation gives CAWSVQRGAHGELFF.

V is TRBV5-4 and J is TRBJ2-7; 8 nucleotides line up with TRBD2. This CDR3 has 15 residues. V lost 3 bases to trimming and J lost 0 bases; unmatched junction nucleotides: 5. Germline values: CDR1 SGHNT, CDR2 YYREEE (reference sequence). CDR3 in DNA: TGTGCCAGCAGCTATAGCGGGGAAAGCTCCTACGAGCAGTACTTC. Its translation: CASSYSGESSYEQYF. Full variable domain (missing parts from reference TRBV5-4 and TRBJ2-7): ETGVTQSPTHLIKTRGQQVTLRCSSQSGHNTVSWYQQALGQGPQFIFQYYREEENGRGNFPPRFSGLQFPNYSSELNVNALELDDSALYLCASSYSGESSYEQYFGPGTRLTVT.

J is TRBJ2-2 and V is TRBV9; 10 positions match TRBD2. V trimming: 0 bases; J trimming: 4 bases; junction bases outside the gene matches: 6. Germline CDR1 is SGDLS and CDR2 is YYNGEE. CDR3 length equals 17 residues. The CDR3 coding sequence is TGTGCCAGCAGCGTAGTAGCGGGGGGATCCATCACCGGGGAGCTGTTTTTT. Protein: CASSVVAGGSITGELFF.

In DNA, the CDR3 is TGTGCCAGCAGCTTAGTAGCGGACTATAATTCACCCCTCCACTTT. This codes for CASSLVADYNSPLHF. The chain employs TRBV7-8 and TRBJ1-6, with unresolved D. Germline lookup yields CDR1 SGHVS and CDR2 FQNEAQ. The ends were cut back, 1 base at V and 3 bases at J, with 7 bases in the middle. The CDR3 consists of 15 residues.

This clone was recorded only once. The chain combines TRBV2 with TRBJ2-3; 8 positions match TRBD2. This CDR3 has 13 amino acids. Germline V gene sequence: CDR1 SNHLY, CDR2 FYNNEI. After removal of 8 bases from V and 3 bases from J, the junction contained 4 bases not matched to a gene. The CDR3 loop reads CASPTSVTDTQYF. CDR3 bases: TGTGCCAGCCCGACTAGCGTAACAGATACGCAGTATTTT.

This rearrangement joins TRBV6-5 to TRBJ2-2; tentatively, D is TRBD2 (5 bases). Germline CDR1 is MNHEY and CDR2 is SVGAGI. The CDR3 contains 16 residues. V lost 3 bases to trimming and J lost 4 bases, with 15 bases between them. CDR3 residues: CASSYSPSGLTGELFF. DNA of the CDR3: TGTGCCAGCAGTTATAGCCCCAGCGGTCTCACCGGGGAGCTGTTTTTT.

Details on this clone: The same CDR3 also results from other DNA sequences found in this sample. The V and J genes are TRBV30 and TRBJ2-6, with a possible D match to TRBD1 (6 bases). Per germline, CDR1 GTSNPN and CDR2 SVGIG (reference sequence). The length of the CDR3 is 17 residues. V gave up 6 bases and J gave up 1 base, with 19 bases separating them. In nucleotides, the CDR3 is TGTGCCTGCCCACCTGGGGCAGGGGTTTCTGGGGCCAACGTCCTGACTTTC. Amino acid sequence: CACPPGAGVSGANVLTF.

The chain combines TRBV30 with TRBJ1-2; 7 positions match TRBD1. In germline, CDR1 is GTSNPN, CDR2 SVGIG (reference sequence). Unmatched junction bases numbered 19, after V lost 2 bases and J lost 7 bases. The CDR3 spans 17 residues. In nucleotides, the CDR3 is TGTGCCTGGAGTCGGCAGGGGGTTTTAGCCGGGAACCGTGGCTACACCTTC. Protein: CAWSRQGVLAGNRGYTF.

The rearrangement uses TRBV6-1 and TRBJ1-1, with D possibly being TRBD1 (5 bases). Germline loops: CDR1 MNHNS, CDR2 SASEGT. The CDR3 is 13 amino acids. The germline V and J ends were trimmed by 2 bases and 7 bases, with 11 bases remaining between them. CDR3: CASSEYGAVEAFF. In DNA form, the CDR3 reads TGTGCCAGCAGTGAATATGGGGCAGTTGAAGCTTTCTTT.

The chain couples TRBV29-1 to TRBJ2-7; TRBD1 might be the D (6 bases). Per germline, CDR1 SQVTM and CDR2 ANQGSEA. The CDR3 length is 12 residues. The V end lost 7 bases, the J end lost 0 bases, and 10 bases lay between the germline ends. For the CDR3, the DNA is TGCAGCGGGGGGCAGAGCTCCTACGAGCAGTACTTC. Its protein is CSGGQSSYEQYF.

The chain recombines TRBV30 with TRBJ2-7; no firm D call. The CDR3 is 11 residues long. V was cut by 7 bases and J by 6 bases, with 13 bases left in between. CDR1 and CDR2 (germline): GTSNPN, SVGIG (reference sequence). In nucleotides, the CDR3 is TGTGCCTCTTCCACGTCCGCCGAGCAGTACTTC. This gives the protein CASSTSAEQYF.

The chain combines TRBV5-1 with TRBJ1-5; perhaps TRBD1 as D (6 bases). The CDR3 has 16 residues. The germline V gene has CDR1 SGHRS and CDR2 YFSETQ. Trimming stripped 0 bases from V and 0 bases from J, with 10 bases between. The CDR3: CASSLEGGGSNQPQHF. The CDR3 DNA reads TGCGCCAGCAGCTTGGAAGGGGGAGGTAGCAATCAGCCCCAGCATTTT.

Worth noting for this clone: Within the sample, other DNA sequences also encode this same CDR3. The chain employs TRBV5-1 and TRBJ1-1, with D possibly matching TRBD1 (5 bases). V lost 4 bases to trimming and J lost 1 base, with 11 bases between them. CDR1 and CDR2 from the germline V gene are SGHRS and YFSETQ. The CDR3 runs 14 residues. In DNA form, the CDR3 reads TGCGCCAGCAGCCGTGGGACGGAGAACACTGAAGCTTTCTTT. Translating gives CASSRGTENTEAFF.